These 20 T cell receptor beta chains originate from one sample sequenced in a study of cytomegalovirus exposure and HLA in healthy donors. The study ran its PCR with 60 Vbeta and 13 Jbeta primers. The method was immunoSEQ multiplex PCR; TCRdb's version includes in-frame clones alone and lacks a portion of them. The data contain approximately 150,000 clones, 72% of them singletons. The material sequenced was PBMCs. The receptors originated from a human donor in good health.

This chain uses TRBV18 with TRBJ1-1; 10 bases map to TRBD1. The length of the CDR3 is 15 residues. Germline values: CDR1 KGHSH, CDR2 LQKENI. V shed 4 bases, J shed 5 bases, and the junction held 7 bases outside the gene matches. CDR3 amino acids: CASSQTGTGETEAFF. In nucleotides, the CDR3 is TGTGCCAGCTCACAAACCGGGACAGGGGAGACTGAAGCTTTCTTT.

In its sample, this clone was seen many times. This chain uses TRBV2 with TRBJ2-7; 7 nucleotides line up with TRBD1. Germline assignment: CDR1 SNHLY and CDR2 FYNNEI. The CDR3 sequence is 14 residues long. V shed 8 bases and J 3 bases; nucleotides not matched to a gene: 10. The chain's CDR3 is CASSGGSLNYEQYF. The CDR3, as DNA: TGTGCCAGCTCAGGGGGTAGCTTAAACTACGAGCAGTACTTC. Based on the CDR3 plus reference TRBV2 and TRBJ2-7, the full variable domain is EPEVTQTPSHQVTQMGQEVILRCVPISNHLYFYWYRQILGQKVEFLVSFYNNEISEKSEIFDDQFSVERPDGSNFTLKIRSTKLEDSAMYFCASSGGSLNYEQYFGPGTRLTVT.

The CDR3 protein is CASSERGGRWYEQYF. CDR3 DNA sequence: TGTGCCAGCAGTGAACGGGGGGGCCGATGGTACGAGCAGTACTTC. The chain uses TRBV27 and TRBJ2-7; 8 bases are a match to TRBD2. The CDR3 is made up of 15 amino acids. CDR1 and CDR2 from the germline V gene are MNHEY and SMNVEV (reference sequence). V lost 5 bases, J lost 4 bases, and 10 bases stayed unmatched.

V gene TRBV2 combines with J gene TRBJ1-1, with TRBD1 matching 10 bases. Trimming took 6 bases from V and 6 from J; bases not matched to a gene: 7. Germline V gene sequence: CDR1 SNHLY, CDR2 FYNNEI. CDR3 size: 14 residues. The CDR3 is CASSSTGGLSEAFF. The CDR3 DNA sequence: TGTGCCAGCAGCTCGACAGGGGGCTTATCTGAAGCTTTCTTT.

This clone has just a few counts. The chain has TRBV7-9 and TRBJ2-5; a possible D gene is TRBD1 (6 bases). Germline V gives CDR1 SEHNR, CDR2 FQNEAQ (reference sequence). Between the trimmed V and J ends, which lost 6 bases and 1 base, there was a span of 9 bases. The CDR3 contains 13 residues. The CDR3 protein is CASRQDSQETQYF. The CDR3 DNA reads as TGTGCCAGCAGACAGGACAGCCAAGAGACCCAGTACTTC.

This clone was observed once. The chain joins TRBV9 to TRBJ2-7; maybe TRBD1 (6 bases). There are 15 residues in the CDR3. V dropped 1 base and J dropped 3 bases, with 14 bases sitting between them. Germline assignment: CDR1 SGDLS and CDR2 YYNGEE. CDR3 nucleotide sequence: TGTGCCAGCAGCGTATCTCAGGGGTACCTCTACGAGCAGTACTTC. Encoded protein: CASSVSQGYLYEQYF.

The J gene is TRBJ1-1, the V gene TRBV19; 7 positions agree with TRBD1. V gave up 6 bases and J gave up 2 bases; unmatched junction bases: 6. The CDR3 contains 14 residues. Germline CDR1 is LNHDA and CDR2 is SQIVND (reference sequence). In DNA, the CDR3 is TGTGCCAGTAGGACAGGGTCGGGAAACACTGAAGCTTTCTTT. As protein: CASRTGSGNTEAFF.

This clone was seen more than once but under ten times. This chain links TRBV25-1 with TRBJ1-2; D is perhaps TRBD1 (5 bases). Trimming stripped 6 bases from V and 7 bases from J, with 9 bases between. Germline CDR1 and CDR2: MGHDK and SYGVNS. This CDR3 comprises 11 residues. CDR3 region: CASRIRVGYTF. The CDR3, as DNA: TGTGCCAGCAGGATCAGGGTTGGCTACACCTTC.

V and J are TRBV7-3 and TRBJ2-7; perhaps TRBD1 as D (5 bases). The V gene's germline CDR1 is SGHTA and CDR2 FQGTGA. V lost 2 bases, J lost 2 bases, and 13 bases lay in between. There are 15 residues in the CDR3. This CDR3 reads CASSLVPTEAYEQYF. The CDR3 nucleotides are TGTGCCAGCAGCTTAGTGCCGACAGAGGCCTACGAGCAGTACTTC.

This clone was picked up one time. This chain uses TRBV18 with TRBJ2-7; D perhaps matches TRBD1 (6 bases). This CDR3 is built from 14 residues. V was pared by 3 bases and J by 0 bases, with 9 bases between. Germline assignment: CDR1 KGHSH and CDR2 LQKENI. CDR3 nucleotides: TGTGCCAGCTCACCGGGGGCGGACTCCTACGAGCAGTACTTC. It is translated as CASSPGADSYEQYF.

The chain is built from TRBV11-3 and TRBJ2-1; possible D gene TRBD2, 6 bases. Germline V CDR1 and CDR2: SGHNT, YENEEA. This CDR3 spans 15 amino acids. V was trimmed by 2 bases and J by 5 bases, leaving 13 bases between them. CDR3 residues: CASSLFGGTHNEQFF. The CDR3 DNA reads TGTGCCAGCAGCTTATTTGGGGGGACCCACAATGAGCAGTTCTTC.

This chain joins TRBV4-1 and TRBJ1-1, with a weak D call TRBD1 (5 bases). CDR1 is MGHRA, CDR2 YSYEKL, per germline. The CDR3 extends over 15 amino acids. Trimming shortened V by 1 base and J by 0 bases, and 9 bases separated the two germline ends. The CDR3 sequence: CASSQGGSMNTEAFF. Written as DNA, the CDR3 is TGCGCCAGCAGCCAAGGGGGCAGTATGAACACTGAAGCTTTCTTT.

This clone was observed a few times. V is TRBV7-2 and J is TRBJ2-7; the match to TRBD2 covers 12 bases. Losses at the gene ends were 7 bases for V and 10 bases for J; bases not matched to a gene: 11. The germline CDR1 and CDR2 sequences are SGHTA and FQGNSA. This CDR3 comprises 14 residues. DNA for the CDR3: TGTGCCAGCACCAGGACTAGCGGGACCTATCTCCAGTACTTC. Translated: CASTRTSGTYLQYF.

This chain connects TRBV4-3 to TRBJ1-1; D is ambiguous. Trimming removed 0 bases at V and 1 base at J, with 12 bases between. The germline V gene encodes CDR1 LGHNA and CDR2 YSLEER. The CDR3 sequence is 16 residues long. CDR3 bases: TGCGCCAGCAGCCAAGATCGGCGGGCCGGGAACACTGAAGCTTTCTTT. Protein: CASSQDRRAGNTEAFF.

The chain couples TRBV4-2 to TRBJ1-2; no definite D call. The germline CDR1 and CDR2 sequences are LGHNA and YNFKEQ. This CDR3 is 13 amino acids long. Trimming took 0 bases from V and 4 from J, leaving 6 bases between them. The CDR3 region is CASSQDRGYGYTF. Written as DNA, the CDR3 is TGTGCCAGCAGCCAAGATCGGGGCTATGGCTACACCTTC.

V and J are TRBV12-2 and TRBJ2-3; the table assigns TRBD2, which was not confirmed against the DNA. TRBV12-2 represents a pseudogene. The CDR3 consists of 16 residues. The CDR3, as DNA: TGTGCAAGTCGCTTAGAGGGAGCGGGGGGGCAAGATACGCAGTATTTT. Its protein product is CASRLEGAGGQDTQYF.

The chain uses TRBV18 and TRBJ1-1; 9 nucleotides agree with TRBD1. The J segment lost 8 bases and the V segment lost 3 bases, leaving 10 bases of the junction unmatched. The CDR3 covers 15 residues. The germline gives CDR1 KGHSH, CDR2 LQKENI. The CDR3: CASSPRDRAPLEAFF. The CDR3 bases are TGTGCCAGCTCACCGCGGGACAGGGCCCCTTTAGAAGCTTTCTTT.

This chain uses TRBV18 with TRBJ1-1; D remains unclear. The V and J ends lost 5 bases and 3 bases respectively, with 16 bases between them. The CDR3 totals 15 residues. Germline lookup yields CDR1 KGHSH and CDR2 LQKENI. CDR3 bases: TGTGCCAGCTCAAGCCGGGGAGGGTGGGACACTGAAGCTTTCTTT. It is translated as CASSSRGGWDTEAFF.

This clone turned up a few times. The chain combines TRBV5-1 with TRBJ1-4; 11 positions agree with TRBD1. The V gene's germline CDR1 is SGHRS and CDR2 YFSETQ. The CDR3 runs to 16 residues. The V segment lost 4 bases and the J segment 5 bases; nucleotides outside the gene matches: 7. Written as DNA, the CDR3 is TGCGCCAGCAGCGGCGGGACAGGGGGGGCGAATGAAAAACTGTTTTTT. Translating gives CASSGGTGGANEKLFF.

The V call is TRBV6-6, the J call TRBJ1-3; 8 bases are a match to TRBD1. The CDR3 spans 15 residues. Looked up from germline, CDR1 is MNHNY and CDR2 is SVGAGI (reference sequence). Trimming at V came to 5 bases and at J to 4 bases, leaving 7 bases not matched to a gene. The CDR3 loop reads CASSQRTGPGNTIYF. The CDR3 DNA reads as TGTGCCAGCAGTCAAAGGACAGGGCCCGGAAACACCATATATTTT.